This TCR beta chain came from a study of Tregs in tolerant kidney transplant recipients. Germline CDR1 is MGHRA and CDR2 is YSYEKL. Trimming took 0 bases from V and 3 from J, leaving 9 bases between them. This CDR3 has 14 amino acids. Study results and caveats: The small number of patients limits these findings pending further validation.

Sequenced by immunoSEQ multiplex PCR; TCRdb stores in-frame clones only, minus some. The sample lists some 16,000 clones; approximately 90% were seen once. This clone is a singleton in its sample. The antigen is unknown. Unstimulated Tregs (CD4+CD25+CD127-) and CD4+CD25- non-Tregs were sorted from PBMCs. The TCR comes from a human donor in good health. The sequencing input was CD8+ T cells from blood. V gene TRBV4-1 combines with J gene TRBJ2-7; D is unclear. CDR3 DNA sequence: TGCGCCAGCAGCCAAGATAACGACGTCTACGAGCAGTACTTC. Protein sequence: CASSQDNDVYEQYF.